This is a list of T cell receptor beta chains from one sample in a study of T cells in Graves' hyperthyroidism and ophthalmopathy. One entry per CDR3 protein, called by TCRdb with MiXCR from the multiplex PCR reads. The sample has about 560,000 distinct CDR3 sequences; 14% are singletons. The specimen sequenced was blood. Source of these receptors: a woman in her thirties or forties with Graves' hyperthyroidism. CDR3s include the opening cysteine and the closing phenylalanine or tryptophan. D genes are given only for firm matches. Some rows have no size entry. The others give once, few or many, or a class for an expanded clone.

J | length | D | V | size | CDR3 | DNA
TRBJ2-1 | 14 | - | TRBV28 | - | CASSLRSYYNEQFF | TGTGCCAGCAGTTTACGTTCCTATTACAATGAGCAGTTCTTC
TRBJ2-2 | 15 | - | TRBV5-1 | few | CASSSQGFDTGELFF | TGCGCCAGCAGCTCACAGGGCTTTGACACCGGGGAGCTGTTTTTT
TRBJ2-5 | 15 | TRBD2 | TRBV20-1 | many | CSAIGTSGVQETQYF | TGCAGTGCTATAGGGACTAGCGGGGTCCAAGAGACCCAGTACTTC
TRBJ2-5 | 16 | - | TRBV27 | many | CASRRGFMYDQETQCF | TGTGCCAGCCGAAGGGGTTTCATGTATGACCAAGAGACCCAGTGCTTC
TRBJ2-3 | 16 | - | TRBV3-1 | - | CASSQDQSARTDTQYF | TGTGCCAGCAGCCAAGACCAATCAGCTCGGACAGATACGCAGTATTTT
TRBJ2-4 | 16 | - | TRBV6-2/TRBV6-3 | many | CASSFRQALAKNIQYF | TGTGCCAGCAGTTTCCGACAGGCCCTAGCCAAAAACATTCAGTACTTC
TRBJ2-1 | 14 | TRBD2 | TRBV10-3 | many | CAISEGTSGDEQFF | TGTGCCATCAGTGAGGGGACTAGTGGCGATGAGCAGTTCTTC
TRBJ2-1 | 15 | TRBD2 | TRBV11-1 | many | CASSLEAGVANEQFF | TGTGCCAGCAGCTTAGAGGCGGGAGTAGCCAATGAGCAGTTCTTC
TRBJ2-7 | 12 | - | TRBV3-1 | many | CASSQAGYEQYF | TGTGCCAGCAGCCAAGCGGGATACGAGCAGTACTTC
TRBJ2-3 | 15 | TRBD2 | TRBV29-1 | - | CSVGGAGGATDTQYF | TGCAGCGTTGGGGGGGCGGGAGGGGCCACAGATACGCAGTATTTT
TRBJ2-7 | 15 | - | TRBV20-1 | many | CSAREKRQQNYEQYF | TGCAGTGCTAGAGAAAAGAGGCAACAGAACTACGAGCAGTACTTC
TRBJ1-5 | 15 | - | TRBV6-2/TRBV6-3 | - | CASSGTPNSNQPQHF | TGTGCCAGCAGCGGGACTCCAAATAGCAATCAGCCCCAGCATTTT
TRBJ2-3 | 15 | - | TRBV20-1 | - | CSARVAGRGTDTQYF | TGCAGTGCCCGGGTGGCGGGAAGGGGGACAGATACGCAGTATTTT
TRBJ1-1 | 12 | - | TRBV6-1 | - | CASRVYGDEAFF | TGTGCCAGCAGGGTGTACGGGGATGAAGCTTTCTTT
TRBJ1-5 | 16 | TRBD1 | TRBV28 | many | CASSSRRQGWNQPQHF | TGTGCCAGCAGTTCCCGTCGACAGGGTTGGAATCAGCCCCAGCATTTT
TRBJ1-5 | 13 | - | TRBV27 | many | CASRLTIGQPQHF | TGTGCCAGCAGACTGACGATCGGTCAGCCCCAGCATTTT